Included here is one T cell receptor (beta chain) sequence, with context. This entry is derived from a study of blood T cell repertoires in COVID-19. Across the study: Samples taken during acute and convalescent COVID-19 were collected in the United States, Italy and Spain. The analysed material was cDNA or gDNA that came from T cells, B-cell-depleted T cells, or PBMCs.

Enrolment of Seattle patients took place during active infection, and they were followed longitudinally. Per the original data handling: Amplification with reference gene primers provided the estimates of nucleated cell counts. Using immunoSEQ multiplex PCR, the repertoire was profiled, and TCRdb retains in-frame clones only, with some absent. V and J calls and clone size follow that table, whereas D and trimming were derived from the DNA. The sample gives some 240,000 clones, 90% of which show up once; around 2.3% is in the top ten. The clonotype originates from a woman aged 60-75 years with COVID-19, enrolled during active disease. Source material: peripheral blood.

CDR3 nucleotides: TGTGCCAGTAGTGGTGAGACAGGGGGTAGCAAGAACACTGAAGCTTTCTTT. It translates to CASSGETGGSKNTEAFF. The V gene is TRBV19, the J gene TRBJ1-1, with TRBD1 matching 9 bases. V shed 5 bases and J 1 base; nucleotides not matched to a gene: 11. The CDR3 is 17 residues long. CDR1 is LNHDA and CDR2 is SQIVND in the germline V gene (reference sequence).